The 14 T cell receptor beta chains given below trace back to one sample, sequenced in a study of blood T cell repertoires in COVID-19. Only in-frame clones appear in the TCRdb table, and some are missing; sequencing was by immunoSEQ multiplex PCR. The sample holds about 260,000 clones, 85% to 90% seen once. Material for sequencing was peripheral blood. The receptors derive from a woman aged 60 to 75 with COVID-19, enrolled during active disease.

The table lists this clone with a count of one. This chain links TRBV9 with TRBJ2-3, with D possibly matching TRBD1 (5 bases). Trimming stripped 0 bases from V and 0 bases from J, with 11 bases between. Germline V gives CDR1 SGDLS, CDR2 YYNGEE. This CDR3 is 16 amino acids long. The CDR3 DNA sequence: TGTGCCAGCAGCGTAGTTAATGGGGCCAGCACAGATACGCAGTATTTT. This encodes CASSVVNGASTDTQYF.

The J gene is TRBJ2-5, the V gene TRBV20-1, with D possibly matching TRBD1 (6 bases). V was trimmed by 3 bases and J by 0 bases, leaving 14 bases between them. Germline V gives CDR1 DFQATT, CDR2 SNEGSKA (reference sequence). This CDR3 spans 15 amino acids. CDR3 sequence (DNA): TGCAGTGCTAGTACCGGGACAACGTACCAAGAGACCCAGTACTTC. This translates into CSASTGTTYQETQYF.

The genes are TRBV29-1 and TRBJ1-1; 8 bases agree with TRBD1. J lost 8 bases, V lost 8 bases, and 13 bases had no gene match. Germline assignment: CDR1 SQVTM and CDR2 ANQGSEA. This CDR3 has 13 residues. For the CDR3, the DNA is TGCAGCTACACCCGACAGGGGTGGTCCGAAGCTTTCTTT. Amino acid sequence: CSYTRQGWSEAFF.

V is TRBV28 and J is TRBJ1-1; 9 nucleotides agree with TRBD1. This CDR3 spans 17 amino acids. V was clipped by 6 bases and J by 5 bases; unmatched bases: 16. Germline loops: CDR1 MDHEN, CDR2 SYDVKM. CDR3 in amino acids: CASRTLYPGQGRTEAFF. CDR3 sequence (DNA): TGTGCCAGCAGGACCTTATACCCCGGACAGGGGAGGACTGAAGCTTTCTTT.

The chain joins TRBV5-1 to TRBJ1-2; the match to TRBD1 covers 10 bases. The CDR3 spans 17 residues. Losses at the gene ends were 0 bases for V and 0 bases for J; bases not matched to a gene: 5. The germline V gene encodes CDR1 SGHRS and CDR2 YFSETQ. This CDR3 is CASSLAGQGRANYGYTF. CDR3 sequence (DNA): TGCGCCAGCAGCTTGGCGGGACAGGGGCGGGCTAACTATGGCTACACCTTC.

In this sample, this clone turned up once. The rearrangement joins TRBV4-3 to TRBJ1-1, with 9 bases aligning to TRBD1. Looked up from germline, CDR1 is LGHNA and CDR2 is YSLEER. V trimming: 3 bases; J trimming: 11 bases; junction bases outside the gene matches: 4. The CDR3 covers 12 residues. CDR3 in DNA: TGCGCCAGCAGCCACAACAGGGGGCAGGCTTTCTTT. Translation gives CASSHNRGQAFF.

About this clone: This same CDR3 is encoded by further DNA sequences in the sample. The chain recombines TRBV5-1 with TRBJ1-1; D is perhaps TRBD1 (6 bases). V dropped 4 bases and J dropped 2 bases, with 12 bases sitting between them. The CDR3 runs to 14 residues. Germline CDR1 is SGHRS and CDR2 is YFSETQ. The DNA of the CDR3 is TGCGCCAGCAGCCCCGACAGGCCCAACACTGAAGCTTTCTTT. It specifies CASSPDRPNTEAFF.

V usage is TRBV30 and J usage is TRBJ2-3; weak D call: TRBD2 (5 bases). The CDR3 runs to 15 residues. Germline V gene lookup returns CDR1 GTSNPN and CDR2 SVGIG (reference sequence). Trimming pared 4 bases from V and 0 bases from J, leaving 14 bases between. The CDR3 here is CAWTGGSWSTDTQYF. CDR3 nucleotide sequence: TGTGCCTGGACCGGAGGCAGCTGGAGCACAGATACGCAGTATTTT.

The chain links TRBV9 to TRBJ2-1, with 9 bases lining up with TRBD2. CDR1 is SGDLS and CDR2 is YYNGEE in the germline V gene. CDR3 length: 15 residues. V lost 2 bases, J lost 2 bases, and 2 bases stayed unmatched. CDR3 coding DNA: TGTGCCAGCAGCGTTGGACTAGCGCCCTACAATGAGCAGTTCTTC. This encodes CASSVGLAPYNEQFF.

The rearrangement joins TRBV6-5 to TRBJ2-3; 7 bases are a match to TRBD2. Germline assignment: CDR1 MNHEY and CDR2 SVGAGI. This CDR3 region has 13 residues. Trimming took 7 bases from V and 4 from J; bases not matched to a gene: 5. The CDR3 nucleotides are TGTGCCAGCACGCGGGAGTTGCCAGATACGCAGTATTTT. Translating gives CASTRELPDTQYF.

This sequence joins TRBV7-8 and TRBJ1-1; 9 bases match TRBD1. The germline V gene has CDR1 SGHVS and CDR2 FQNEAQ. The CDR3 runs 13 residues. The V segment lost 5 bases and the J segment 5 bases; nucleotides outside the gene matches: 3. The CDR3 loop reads CASSADRGTEAFF. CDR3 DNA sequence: TGTGCCAGCAGCGCGGACAGGGGAACTGAAGCTTTCTTT.

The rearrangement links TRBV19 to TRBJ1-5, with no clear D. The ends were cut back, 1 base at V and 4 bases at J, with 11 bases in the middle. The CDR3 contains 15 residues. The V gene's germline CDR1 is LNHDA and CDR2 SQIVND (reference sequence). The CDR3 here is CASSIVEQPNQPQHF. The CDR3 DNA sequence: TGTGCCAGTAGTATAGTTGAACAGCCAAATCAGCCCCAGCATTTT.

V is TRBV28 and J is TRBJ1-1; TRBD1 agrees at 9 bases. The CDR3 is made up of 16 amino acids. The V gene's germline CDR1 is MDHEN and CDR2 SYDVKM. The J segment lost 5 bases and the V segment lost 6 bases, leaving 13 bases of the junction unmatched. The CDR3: CASSPAGDRVRTEAFF. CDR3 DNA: TGTGCCAGCAGCCCGGCAGGGGACAGGGTAAGAACTGAAGCTTTCTTT.

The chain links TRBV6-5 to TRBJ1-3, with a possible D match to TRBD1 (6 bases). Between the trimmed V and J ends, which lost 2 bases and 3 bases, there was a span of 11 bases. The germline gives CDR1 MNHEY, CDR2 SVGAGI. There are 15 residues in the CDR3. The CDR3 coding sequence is TGTGCCAGCAGTTACCGAGGACAGAATGGAAACACCATATATTTT. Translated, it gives CASSYRGQNGNTIYF.